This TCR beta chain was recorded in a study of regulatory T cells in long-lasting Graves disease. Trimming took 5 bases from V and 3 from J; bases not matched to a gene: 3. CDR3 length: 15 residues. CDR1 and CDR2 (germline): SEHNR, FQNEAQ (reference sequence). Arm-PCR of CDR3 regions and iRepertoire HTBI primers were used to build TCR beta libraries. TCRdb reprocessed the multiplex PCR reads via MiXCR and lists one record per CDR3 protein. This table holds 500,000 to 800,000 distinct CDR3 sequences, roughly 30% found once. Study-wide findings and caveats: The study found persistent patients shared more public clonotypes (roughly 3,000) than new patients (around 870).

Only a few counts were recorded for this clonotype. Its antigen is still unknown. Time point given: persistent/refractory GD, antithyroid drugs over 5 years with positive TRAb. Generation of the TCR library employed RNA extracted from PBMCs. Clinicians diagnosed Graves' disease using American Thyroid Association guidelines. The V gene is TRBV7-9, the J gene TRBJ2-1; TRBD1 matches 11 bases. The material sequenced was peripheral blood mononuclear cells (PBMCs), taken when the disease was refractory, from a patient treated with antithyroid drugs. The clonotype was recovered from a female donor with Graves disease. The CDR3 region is CASSLGQGDYNEQFF. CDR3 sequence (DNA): TGTGCCAGCAGCCTGGGACAGGGGGACTACAATGAGCAGTTCTTC. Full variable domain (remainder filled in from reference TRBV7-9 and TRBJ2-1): DTGVSQNPRHKITKRGQNVTFRCDPISEHNRLYWYRQTLGQGPEFLTYFQNEAQLEKSRLLSDRFSAERPKGSFSTLEIQRTEQGDSAMYLCASSLGQGDYNEQFFGPGTRLTVL.